These T cell receptor beta chains were read from a single sample in a study of shared clonotypes between healthy human individuals. The data were produced by immunoSEQ multiplex PCR, yet TCRdb's version contains in-frame clones alone and is incomplete. The table has roughly 1,100,000 clones, under 80% seen once; the top ten hold 1.2% to 1.5%. Sequenced: memory CD4+ T cells sorted from blood. The origin of the receptors is a man aged 18 to 29 in good health. CDR3s include the opening cysteine and the closing phenylalanine or tryptophan. D genes are given only for firm matches. Size tells how often a clone was seen (once, few, many) or the class of an expanded clone, and some rows leave it out.

size | J | V | D | DNA | CDR3
- | TRBJ2-7 | TRBV2 | TRBD2 | TGTGCCAGCACCGGACTAGCGGGAGACGAGCAGTACTTC | CASTGLAGDEQYF
- | TRBJ2-5 | TRBV10-2 | TRBD2 | TGCGCCAGCAGTGAGTCTAGCGGGTCCCAAGAGACCCAGTACTTC | CASSESSGSQETQYF
- | TRBJ2-3 | TRBV19 | - | TGTGCCAGTAGTATATATGGAGGCACAGATACGCAGTATTTT | CASSIYGGTDTQYF
- | TRBJ2-1 | TRBV18 | TRBD2 | TGTGCCAGCTCACCACCGGGACGGGGGGGCCGAGATGAGCAGTTCTTC | CASSPPGRGGRDEQFF
- | TRBJ1-2 | TRBV29-1 | - | TGCAGCGCCGGGGGGAACTATGGCTACACCTTC | CSAGGNYGYTF
once | TRBJ1-3 | TRBV5-6 | - | TGTGCCAGCAGCTTGGTGGGAAATGGAAACACCATATATTTT | CASSLVGNGNTIYF
- | TRBJ2-7 | TRBV29-1 | - | TGCAGCCTTTGGCAGGGAGGATTCTACGAGCAGTACTTC | CSLWQGGFYEQYF
few | TRBJ2-3 | TRBV5-4 | - | TGTGCCAGCAGCTTTCTAGTCTCCCCCACAGATACGCAGTATTTT | CASSFLVSPTDTQYF
- | TRBJ1-5 | TRBV27 | TRBD1 | TGTGCCAGCAGTCCATTGGCTCCGGGGGACAGGGCGATGAGCAATCAGCCCCAGCATTTT | CASSPLAPGDRAMSNQPQHF
- | TRBJ1-1 | TRBV28 | TRBD1 | TGTGCCAGCAGTTTACACAGGGGCCCGAATGAAGCTTTCTTT | CASSLHRGPNEAFF
- | TRBJ1-2 | TRBV6-5 | - | TGTGCCAGCAGTTCCCCGACAGTTCGTCAGGGTGGCTACACCTTC | CASSSPTVRQGGYTF
- | TRBJ2-1 | TRBV30 | TRBD2 | TGTGCCTGGGTGGGGAGGGGCTCGCAGTTCTTC | CAWVGRGSQFF
- | TRBJ2-7 | TRBV15 | TRBD2 | TGTGCCACCAGCAGAGAACTAGCGCCGTCCTACGAGCAGTACTTC | CATSRELAPSYEQYF
once | TRBJ1-5 | TRBV6-6 | - | TGTGCCAGCAGACTACAGGGCGATCAGCCCCAGCATTTT | CASRLQGDQPQHF
- | TRBJ2-5 | TRBV5-4 | TRBD1 | TGTGCCACCATAAAGGGGGCAGGGGAGACCCAGTACTTC | CATIKGAGETQYF
- | TRBJ1-5 | TRBV6-6 | - | TGTGCCAGCACGGAAGGGGTGCAGCCCCAGCATTTT | CASTEGVQPQHF
- | TRBJ2-7 | TRBV29-1 | TRBD1 | TGCAGCGTTGAACCTACCGGGACAGCTTCCTACGAGCAGTACTTC | CSVEPTGTASYEQYF
- | TRBJ1-2 | TRBV9 | - | TGTGCCAGCAGCGTTGGAACCCCTTTGGGCGGCTACACCTTC | CASSVGTPLGGYTF
few | TRBJ1-4 | TRBV4-1 | - | TGCGCCAGCAGCCCCCTTCTTGCCGGAACTAATGAAAAACTGTTTTTT | CASSPLLAGTNEKLFF
- | TRBJ1-2 | TRBV5-6 | - | TGTGCCAGCAGCCCGGGCGACTATGGCTACACCTTC | CASSPGDYGYTF
- | TRBJ1-2 | TRBV9 | TRBD1 | TGTGCCAGCAGCAAGGGGGCTGACTATGGCTACACCTTC | CASSKGADYGYTF